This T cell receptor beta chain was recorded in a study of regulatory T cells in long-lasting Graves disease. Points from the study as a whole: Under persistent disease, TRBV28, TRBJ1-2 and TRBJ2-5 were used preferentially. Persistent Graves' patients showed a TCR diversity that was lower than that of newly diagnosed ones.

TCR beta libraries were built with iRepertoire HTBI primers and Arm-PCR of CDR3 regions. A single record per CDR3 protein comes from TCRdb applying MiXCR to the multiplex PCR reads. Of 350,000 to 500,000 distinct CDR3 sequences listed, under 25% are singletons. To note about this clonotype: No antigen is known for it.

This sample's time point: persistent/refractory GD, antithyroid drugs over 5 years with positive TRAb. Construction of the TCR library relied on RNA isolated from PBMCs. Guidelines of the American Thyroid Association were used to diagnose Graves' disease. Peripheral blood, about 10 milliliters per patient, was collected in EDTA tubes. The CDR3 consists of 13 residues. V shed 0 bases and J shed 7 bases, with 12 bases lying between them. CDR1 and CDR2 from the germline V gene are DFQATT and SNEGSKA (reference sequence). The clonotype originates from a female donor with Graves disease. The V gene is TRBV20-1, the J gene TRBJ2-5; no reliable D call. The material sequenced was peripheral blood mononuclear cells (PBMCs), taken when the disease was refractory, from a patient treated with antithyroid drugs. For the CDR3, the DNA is TGCAGTGCTAGAGATTCTTTCGTGGCGACCCAGTACTTC. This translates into CSARDSFVATQYF.